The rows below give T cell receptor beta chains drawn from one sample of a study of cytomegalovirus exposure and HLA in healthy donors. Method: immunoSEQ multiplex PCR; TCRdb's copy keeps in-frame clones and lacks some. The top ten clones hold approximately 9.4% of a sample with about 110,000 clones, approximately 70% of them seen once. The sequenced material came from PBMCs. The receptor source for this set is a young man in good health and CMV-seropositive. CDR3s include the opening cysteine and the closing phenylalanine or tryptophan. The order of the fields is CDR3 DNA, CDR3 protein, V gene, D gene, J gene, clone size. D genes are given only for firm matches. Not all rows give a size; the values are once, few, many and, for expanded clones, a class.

TGTGCCAGCAGCCCAAACACAGGGCCCACCATATATTTT | CASSPNTGPTIYF | TRBV9 | NA | TRBJ1-3 | NA
TGCGCCAGCACCGAAAAAGCGGGAGGGCCATATAATGAGCAGTTCTTC | CASTEKAGGPYNEQFF | TRBV23-1 | TRBD2 | TRBJ2-1 | NA
TGTGCCAGCAGCTTAGATCTGGGACTAGCGGGAGGAACCTACAATGAGCAGTTCTTC | CASSLDLGLAGGTYNEQFF | TRBV11-2 | TRBD2 | TRBJ2-1 | NA
TGTGCCAGCAGCTTTACAGGGGACGTATACAATGAGCAGTTCTTC | CASSFTGDVYNEQFF | TRBV11-2 | TRBD1 | TRBJ2-1 | few
TGTGCCAGTAGTATAGGGGCAGGGGGTAAGGGTCAGCCCCAGCATTTT | CASSIGAGGKGQPQHF | TRBV19 | TRBD1 | TRBJ1-5 | NA
TGTGCCAGCAGCCCGACAGGGATCTCTGGAAACACCATATATTTT | CASSPTGISGNTIYF | TRBV28 | TRBD1 | TRBJ1-3 | NA
TGTGCCAGCAGCCGCAGGCTCCTGGTTGGCTACACCTTC | CASSRRLLVGYTF | TRBV7-9 | NA | TRBJ1-2 | NA
TGTGCCAGCAGCGGAGGGACTAGCGGGCTCACAGATACGCAGTATTTT | CASSGGTSGLTDTQYF | TRBV9 | TRBD2 | TRBJ2-3 | NA
TGTGCCAGCAGTTTACTCGACAGAAATCAGCCCCAGCATTTT | CASSLLDRNQPQHF | TRBV27 | NA | TRBJ1-5 | NA
TGTGCCAGCAGCTTTCCTTTAGCGGGAGACACAGATACGCAGTATTTT | CASSFPLAGDTDTQYF | TRBV7-6 | TRBD2 | TRBJ2-3 | NA
TGCGCCAGCAGCTTGGGCGGACAGGGGAATCTTGCAACTAATGAAAAACTGTTTTTT | CASSLGGQGNLATNEKLFF | TRBV5-1 | TRBD1 | TRBJ1-4 | NA
TGTGCCAGCAGCTTAGATGGACAGAACTATGGCTACACCTTC | CASSLDGQNYGYTF | TRBV11-3 | NA | TRBJ1-2 | NA
TGTGCCAGCAGCGCGGGACAGGAAAACAATGAGCAGTTCTTC | CASSAGQENNEQFF | TRBV11-2 | TRBD1 | TRBJ2-1 | NA
TGTGCCAGCAGCCCAAGGACAGGGGCGAATGAGCAGTTCTTC | CASSPRTGANEQFF | TRBV7-6 | TRBD1 | TRBJ2-1 | NA
TGTGCCAGCAGCTCCGGGGGAGGGGGGTACACTGAAGCTTTCTTT | CASSSGGGGYTEAFF | TRBV11-2 | NA | TRBJ1-1 | NA
TGCGCCAGCAGCTCAACCCCACAGGGTGTAATTGAGACCCAGTACTTC | CASSSTPQGVIETQYF | TRBV5-1 | NA | TRBJ2-5 | NA